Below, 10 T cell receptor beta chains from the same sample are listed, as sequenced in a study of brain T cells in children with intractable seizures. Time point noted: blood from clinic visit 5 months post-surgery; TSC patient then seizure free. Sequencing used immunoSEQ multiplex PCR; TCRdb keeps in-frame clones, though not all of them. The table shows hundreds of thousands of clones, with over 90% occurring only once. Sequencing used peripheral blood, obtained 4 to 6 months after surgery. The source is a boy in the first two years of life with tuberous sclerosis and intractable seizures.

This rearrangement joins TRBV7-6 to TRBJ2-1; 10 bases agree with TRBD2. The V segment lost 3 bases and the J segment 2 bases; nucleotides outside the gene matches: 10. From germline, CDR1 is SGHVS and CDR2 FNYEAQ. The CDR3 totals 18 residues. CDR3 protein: CASSLSPSGSFAYNEQFF. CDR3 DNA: TGTGCCAGCAGCTTGAGTCCTAGCGGGAGTTTTGCCTACAATGAGCAGTTCTTC.

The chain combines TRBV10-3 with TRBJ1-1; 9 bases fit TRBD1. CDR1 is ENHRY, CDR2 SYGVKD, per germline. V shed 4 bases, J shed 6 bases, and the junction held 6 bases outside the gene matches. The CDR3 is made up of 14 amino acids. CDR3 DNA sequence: TGTGCCATCAGTGCAGGACAGGGGTGGTCTGAAGCTTTCTTT. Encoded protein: CAISAGQGWSEAFF.

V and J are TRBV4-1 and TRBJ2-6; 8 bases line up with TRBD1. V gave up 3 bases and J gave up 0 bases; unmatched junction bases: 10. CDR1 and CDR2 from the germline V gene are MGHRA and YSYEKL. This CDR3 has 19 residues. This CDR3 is CASSHLRDRRDSGANVLTF. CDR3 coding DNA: TGCGCCAGCAGCCACCTCCGGGACAGGCGGGACTCTGGGGCCAACGTCCTGACTTTC.

CDR3 nucleotide sequence: TGTGCCAGCAGCTTGGCCACACTTAGCCGGGGGAAGTTCTTC. It yields the protein CASSLATLSRGKFF. The rearrangement links TRBV5-6 to TRBJ2-1, with D maybe TRBD2 (6 bases). Trimming removed 0 bases at V and 14 bases at J, with 18 bases between. The CDR3 covers 14 residues. Germline assignment: CDR1 SGHDT and CDR2 YYEEEE.

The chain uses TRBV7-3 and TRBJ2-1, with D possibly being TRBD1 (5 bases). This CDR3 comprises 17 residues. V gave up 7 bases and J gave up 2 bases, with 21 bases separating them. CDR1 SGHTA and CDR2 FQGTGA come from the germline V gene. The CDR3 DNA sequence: TGTGCCAGCACCCTCCTTAAACGTGGGGCAGCCTACAATGAGCAGTTCTTC. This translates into CASTLLKRGAAYNEQFF.

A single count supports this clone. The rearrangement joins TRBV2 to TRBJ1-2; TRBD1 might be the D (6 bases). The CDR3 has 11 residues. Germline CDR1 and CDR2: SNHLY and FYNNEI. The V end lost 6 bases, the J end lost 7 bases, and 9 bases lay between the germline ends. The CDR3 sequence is CASRQGSGYTF. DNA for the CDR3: TGTGCCAGCAGACAGGGTTCTGGCTACACCTTC. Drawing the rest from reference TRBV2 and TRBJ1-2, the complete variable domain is EPEVTQTPSHQVTQMGQEVILRCVPISNHLYFYWYRQILGQKVEFLVSFYNNEISEKSEIFDDQFSVERPDGSNFTLKIRSTKLEDSAMYFCASRQGSGYTFGSGTRLTVV.

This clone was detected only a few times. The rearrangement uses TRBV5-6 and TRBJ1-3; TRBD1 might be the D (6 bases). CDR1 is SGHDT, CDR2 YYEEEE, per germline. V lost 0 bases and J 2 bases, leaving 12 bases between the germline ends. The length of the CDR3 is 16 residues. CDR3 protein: CASSLGDRPTGNTIYF. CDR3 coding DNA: TGTGCCAGCAGCTTGGGTGACAGGCCGACTGGAAACACCATATATTTT.

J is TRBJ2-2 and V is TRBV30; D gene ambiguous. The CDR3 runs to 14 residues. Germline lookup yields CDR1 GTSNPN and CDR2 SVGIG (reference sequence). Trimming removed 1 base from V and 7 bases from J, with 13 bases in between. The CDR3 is CAWSDVLMDGELFF. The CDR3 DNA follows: TGTGCCTGGAGTGACGTCCTAATGGACGGGGAGCTGTTTTTT.

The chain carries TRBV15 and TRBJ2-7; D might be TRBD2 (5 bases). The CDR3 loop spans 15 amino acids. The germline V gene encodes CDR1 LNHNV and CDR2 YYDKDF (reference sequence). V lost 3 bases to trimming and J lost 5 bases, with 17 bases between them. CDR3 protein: CATSSRAVGLDEQYF. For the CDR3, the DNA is TGTGCCACCAGCAGCAGAGCAGTAGGACTGGACGAGCAGTACTTC.

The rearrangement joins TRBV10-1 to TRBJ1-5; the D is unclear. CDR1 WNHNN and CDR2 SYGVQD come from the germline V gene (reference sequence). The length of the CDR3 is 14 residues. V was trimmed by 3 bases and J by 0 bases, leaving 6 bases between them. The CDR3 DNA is TGCGCCAGCAGTGACAGATATAGCAATCAGCCCCAGCATTTT. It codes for CASSDRYSNQPQHF.